This T cell receptor beta chain emerged from a study of blood T cells in healthy people across ages. Study background: In model experiments, template switching was able to capture about one barcoded beta molecule for every two T cells that were present.

Every donor contributed around 10 milliliters of peripheral blood by blood draw. The study isolated at least 6.5 million PBMCs from each sample. CDR1 KGHSH and CDR2 LQKENI come from the germline V gene. J gave up 4 bases and V 3 bases, and 8 bases lay outside the gene matches. This CDR3 spans 16 amino acids. Primers used in a second PCR of about 6 to 11 cycles were a sample-barcoded 5' primer and a J-beta primer mix. All cDNA molecules were each tagged by a template-switch adaptor with 12 random nucleotides. Via MiXCR, TCRdb re-called the 5' RACE reads, giving one row per CDR3 protein. The profile shows approximately 850,000 distinct CDR3 sequences, 40% to 50% of them singletons.

The clonotype comes from a man aged 60 to 69 in good health. V usage is TRBV18 and J usage is TRBJ2-3; 9 bases are a match to TRBD2. Sequencing used blood. The CDR3 protein is CASSPSGTSMADTQYF. CDR3 sequence (DNA): TGTGCCAGCTCACCCTCCGGGACTAGCATGGCAGATACGCAGTATTTT.